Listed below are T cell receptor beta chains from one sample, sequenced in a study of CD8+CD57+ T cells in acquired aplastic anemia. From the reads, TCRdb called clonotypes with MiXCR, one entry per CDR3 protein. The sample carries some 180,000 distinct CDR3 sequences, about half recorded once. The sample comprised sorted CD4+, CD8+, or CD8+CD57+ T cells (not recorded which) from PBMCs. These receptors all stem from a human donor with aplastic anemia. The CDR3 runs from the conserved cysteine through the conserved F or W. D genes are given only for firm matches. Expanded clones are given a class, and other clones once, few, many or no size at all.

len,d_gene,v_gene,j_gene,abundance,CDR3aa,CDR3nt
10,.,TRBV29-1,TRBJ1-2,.,CSVDGDGYTF,TGCAGCGTTGACGGCGATGGCTACACCTTC
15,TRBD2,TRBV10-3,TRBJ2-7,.,CATTSGGAKTREQYF,TGTGCCACCACTAGCGGGGGGGCAAAAACTAGGGAGCAGTACTTC
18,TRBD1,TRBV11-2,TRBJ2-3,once,CASSIYPPGTDITDTQYF,TGTGCCAGCAGCATTTACCCGCCGGGGACAGACATCACAGATACGCAGTATTTT
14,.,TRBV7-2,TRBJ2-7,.,CASSFGVGSYEQYF,TGTGCCAGCAGCTTTGGGGTAGGATCCTACGAGCAGTACTTC
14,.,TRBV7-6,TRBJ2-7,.,CASSQDPGEDEQYF,TGCGCCAGCAGCCAAGACCCGGGGGAAGACGAGCAGTACTTC
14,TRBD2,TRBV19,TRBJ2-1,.,CASRTSRSYNEQFF,TGTGCCAGTAGGACTAGCAGATCCTACAATGAGCAGTTCTTC
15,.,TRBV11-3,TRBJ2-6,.,CASSLIGSGANVLTF,TGTGCCAGCAGCTTAATCGGCTCTGGGGCCAACGTCCTGACTTTC
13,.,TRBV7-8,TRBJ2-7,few,CASSWVGSYEQYF,TGTGCCAGCAGCTGGGTGGGCTCCTACGAGCAGTACTTC
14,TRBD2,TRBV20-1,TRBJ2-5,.,CSASPPGLVETQYF,TGCAGTGCTAGCCCCCCGGGACTAGTAGAGACCCAGTACTTC
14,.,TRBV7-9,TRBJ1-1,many,CASSFLAWNTEAFF,TGTGCCAGCAGCTTCCTGGCGTGGAACACTGAAGCTTTCTTT
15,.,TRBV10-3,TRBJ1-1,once,CAISDTGGLNTEAFF,TGTGCCATCAGCGACACGGGGGGTCTGAACACTGAAGCTTTCTTT
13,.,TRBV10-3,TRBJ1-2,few,CAITGGIDYGYTF,TGTGCCATCACGGGGGGTATCGACTATGGCTACACCTTC
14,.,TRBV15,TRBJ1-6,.,CASSGEAWNSPLHF,TGTGCCAGCAGCGGAGAGGCGTGGAATTCACCCCTCCACTTT
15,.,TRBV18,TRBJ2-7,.,CASSPYLASAHEQYF,TGTGCCAGCTCCCCATATCTGGCCTCTGCCCACGAGCAGTACTTC
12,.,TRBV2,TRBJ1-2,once,CAALEGNYGYTF,TGTGCTGCCCTTGAGGGGAACTATGGCTACACCTTC
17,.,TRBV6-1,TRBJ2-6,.,CASSGQALISGANVLTF,TGTGCCAGCAGTGGACAGGCTCTGATCTCTGGGGCCAACGTCCTGACTTTC
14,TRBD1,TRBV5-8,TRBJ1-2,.,CASSDRGAVYGYTF,TGTGCCAGCAGTGACAGGGGTGCGGTCTATGGCTACACCTTC
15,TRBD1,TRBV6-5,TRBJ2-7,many,CASSYLGTGGYEQYF,TGTGCCAGCAGTTATTTGGGGACAGGGGGTTACGAGCAGTACTTC
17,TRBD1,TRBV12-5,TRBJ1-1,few,CASGLSRGQGTNTEAFF,TGTGCTAGTGGTTTGTCGCGGGGACAGGGAACGAACACTGAAGCTTTCTTT
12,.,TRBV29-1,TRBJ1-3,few,CSVGDGGNTIYF,TGCAGCGTTGGAGACGGAGGAAACACCATATATTTT
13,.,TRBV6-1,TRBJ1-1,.,CATRQEWNTEAFF,TGTGCCACCCGACAGGAATGGAACACTGAAGCTTTCTTT
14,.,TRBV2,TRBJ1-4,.,CASKQQPTNEKLFF,TGTGCCAGCAAGCAGCAACCAACTAATGAAAAACTGTTTTTT
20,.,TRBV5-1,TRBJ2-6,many,CASSLVRDSTSRSGANVLTF,TGCGCCAGCAGCTTGGTGAGGGATTCTACCTCGCGATCTGGGGCCAACGTCCTGACTTTC
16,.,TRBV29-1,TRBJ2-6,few,CSVADEGSSGANVLTF,TGCAGCGTTGCCGACGAGGGGAGCTCTGGGGCCAACGTCCTGACTTTC
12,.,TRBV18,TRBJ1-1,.,CASSPAGAEAFF,TGTGCCAGCTCACCGGCAGGGGCTGAAGCTTTCTTT
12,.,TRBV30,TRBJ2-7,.,CAWSRQDYEQYF,TGTGCCTGGAGCCGGCAGGACTACGAGCAGTACTTC
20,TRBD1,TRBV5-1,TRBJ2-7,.,CASSPSPGQVWSGRYVEQYF,TGCGCCAGCAGCCCCAGCCCGGGACAGGTATGGTCCGGGAGATATGTCGAGCAGTACTTC
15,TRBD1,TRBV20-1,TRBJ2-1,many,CSATDRGGSMNEQFF,TGCAGTGCAACAGACAGGGGTGGGTCGATGAATGAGCAGTTCTTC
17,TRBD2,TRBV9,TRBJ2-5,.,CASSVATSGGASETQYF,TGTGCCAGCAGCGTAGCTACTAGCGGGGGGGCCTCGGAGACCCAGTACTTC
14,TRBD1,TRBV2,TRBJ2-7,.,CASSLKDRENEQYF,TGTGCCAGCAGCTTAAAGGACAGGGAGAACGAGCAGTACTTC
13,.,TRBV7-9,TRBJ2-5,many,CASSSSGRETQYF,TGTGCCAGCTCGTCATCGGGACGTGAGACCCAGTACTTC
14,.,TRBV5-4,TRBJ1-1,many,CASSTGTSYTEAFF,TGTGCCAGCAGCACTGGGACATCTTACACTGAAGCTTTCTTT
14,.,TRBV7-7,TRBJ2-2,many,CASSQSPISGELFF,TGTGCTAGCAGCCAATCCCCTATCTCCGGGGAGCTGTTTTTT
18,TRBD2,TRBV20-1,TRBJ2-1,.,CSARDALVREIPYNERFF,TGCAGTGCTAGAGATGCATTAGTGCGGGAGATCCCCTACAATGAGCGGTTCTTC
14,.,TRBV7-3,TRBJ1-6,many,CASSLTTGNSPLHF,TGTGCCAGCAGCTTAACCACTGGGAATTCACCCCTCCACTTT
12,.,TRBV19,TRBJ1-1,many,CASSSPLSEAFF,TGTGCCAGTAGTTCCCCCCTCAGTGAAGCTTTCTTT
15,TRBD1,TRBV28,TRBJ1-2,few,CASRARGGANYGYTF,TGTGCCAGCAGAGCGAGAGGGGGCGCAAACTATGGCTACACCTTC
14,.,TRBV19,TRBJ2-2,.,CASKGGAQTGELFF,TGTGCCAGTAAAGGGGGGGCCCAAACCGGGGAGCTGTTTTTT
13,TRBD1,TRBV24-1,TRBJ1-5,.,CATSRTGGQPQHF,TGTGCCACCAGTCGAACAGGGGGTCAGCCCCAGCATTTT
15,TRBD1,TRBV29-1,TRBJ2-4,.,CSVDPGQGTKNIQYF,TGCAGCGTCGACCCGGGACAGGGGACCAAAAACATTCAGTACTTC